These T cell receptor beta chains were read from a single sample in a study of technical replicates of blood from a handful of donors. The assay was immunoSEQ multiplex PCR, and TCRdb's table has in-frame clones only and misses some. The table records about 68,000 clones, nearly 98% of them present only once. The sequenced sample was T cells isolated from PBMCs. The receptors come from a human donor in good health. CDR3s include the opening cysteine and the closing phenylalanine or tryptophan. The D gene is left open where the match is weak. Only some rows state a clone size, as once, few, many or a class for expanded clones.

abundance: -; d_gene: -; v_gene: TRBV11-3; j_gene: TRBJ1-3; len: 15; CDR3nt: TGTGCCAGCAGCTTTCAAGGGGTTCCTGGAAACACCATATATTTT; CDR3aa: CASSFQGVPGNTIYF
abundance: -; d_gene: -; v_gene: TRBV21-1; j_gene: TRBJ1-1; len: 13; CDR3nt: TGTGCCAGCAGCAAATCCTCGAACACTGAAGCTTTCTTT; CDR3aa: CASSKSSNTEAFF
abundance: once; d_gene: -; v_gene: TRBV6-5; j_gene: TRBJ2-3; len: 13; CDR3nt: TGTGCCAGCAGTTACCAGTCGCCAGATACGCAGTATTTT; CDR3aa: CASSYQSPDTQYF
abundance: -; d_gene: TRBD2; v_gene: TRBV13; j_gene: TRBJ2-2; len: 16; CDR3nt: TGTGCCAGCAGCTTAGGTCTAGCGGGGGGCACCGGGGAGCTGTTTTTT; CDR3aa: CASSLGLAGGTGELFF
abundance: -; d_gene: TRBD2; v_gene: TRBV6-5; j_gene: TRBJ2-7; len: 15; CDR3nt: TGTGCCAGCAGTTACGTTACTAGCGGACCCTACGAGCAGTACTTC; CDR3aa: CASSYVTSGPYEQYF
abundance: -; d_gene: TRBD2; v_gene: TRBV6-5; j_gene: TRBJ2-7; len: 14; CDR3nt: TGTGCCAGCAGTTGGGGACTAGCGGGAGACGAGCAGTACTTC; CDR3aa: CASSWGLAGDEQYF
abundance: -; d_gene: -; v_gene: TRBV9; j_gene: TRBJ1-2; len: 16; CDR3nt: TGTGCCAGCAGCGTAGCCCCAACGGGGGAGTACTATGGCTACACCTTC; CDR3aa: CASSVAPTGEYYGYTF
abundance: -; d_gene: TRBD1; v_gene: TRBV2; j_gene: TRBJ1-1; len: 15; CDR3nt: TGTGCCAGCAGGGTCTGGGACAGGGATCCCACTGAAGCTTTCTTT; CDR3aa: CASRVWDRDPTEAFF
abundance: -; d_gene: -; v_gene: TRBV9; j_gene: TRBJ2-7; len: 16; CDR3nt: TGTGCCAGCAGCGTAGGATCCAGGACTCGAAACTACGAGCAGTACTTC; CDR3aa: CASSVGSRTRNYEQYF
abundance: few; d_gene: -; v_gene: TRBV29-1; j_gene: TRBJ1-1; len: 13; CDR3nt: TGCAGCGTTGAAGATGGGACTTGGGGTGAAGCTTTCTTT; CDR3aa: CSVEDGTWGEAFF
abundance: once; d_gene: TRBD2; v_gene: TRBV4-2; j_gene: TRBJ2-5; len: 16; CDR3nt: TGTGCCAGCAGCCAAGAGTACCCTAGCGGACAAGAGACCCAGTACTTC; CDR3aa: CASSQEYPSGQETQYF
abundance: -; d_gene: -; v_gene: TRBV5-1; j_gene: TRBJ2-7; len: 13; CDR3nt: TGCGCCAGCAGCTTCCTAGGAGGGTCTGAGCAGTACTTC; CDR3aa: CASSFLGGSEQYF
abundance: once; d_gene: TRBD1; v_gene: TRBV9; j_gene: TRBJ1-4; len: 17; CDR3nt: TGTGCCAGCAGCCCAGCCGGGACAGCTGCAGTCTATGAAAAACTGTTTTTT; CDR3aa: CASSPAGTAAVYEKLFF
abundance: -; d_gene: TRBD1; v_gene: TRBV11-2; j_gene: TRBJ2-7; len: 15; CDR3nt: TGTGCCAGCAGCGACCGGGACAGGGGGTACTACGAGCAGTACTTC; CDR3aa: CASSDRDRGYYEQYF
abundance: -; d_gene: -; v_gene: TRBV6-1; j_gene: TRBJ2-3; len: 14; CDR3nt: TGTGCCAGCGCCAGCGGCAGCTACACAGATACGCAGTATTTT; CDR3aa: CASASGSYTDTQYF
abundance: -; d_gene: TRBD2; v_gene: TRBV10-1; j_gene: TRBJ2-7; len: 14; CDR3nt: TGCGCCAGCGGTACCTCTAGCGGGGCCTACGAGCAGTACTTC; CDR3aa: CASGTSSGAYEQYF
abundance: once; d_gene: -; v_gene: TRBV4-3; j_gene: TRBJ2-7; len: 15; CDR3nt: TGCGCCAGCAGCCAAGAAATACATCCCTCCTACGAGCAGTACTTC; CDR3aa: CASSQEIHPSYEQYF
abundance: -; d_gene: TRBD1; v_gene: TRBV7-6; j_gene: TRBJ2-2; len: 16; CDR3nt: TGTGCCAGCAGCTTATTAGGACAGGCTGGGTCCGGGGAGCTGTTTTTT; CDR3aa: CASSLLGQAGSGELFF
abundance: -; d_gene: -; v_gene: TRBV6-5; j_gene: TRBJ2-2; len: 14; CDR3nt: TGTGCCAGCAGGGGAGACCAGAGGACCGGGGAGCTGTTTTTT; CDR3aa: CASRGDQRTGELFF
abundance: once; d_gene: TRBD1; v_gene: TRBV9; j_gene: TRBJ1-3; len: 15; CDR3nt: TGTGCCAGCACGCCGACAGGGAGCTCTGGAAACACCATATATTTT; CDR3aa: CASTPTGSSGNTIYF
abundance: -; d_gene: -; v_gene: TRBV6-6; j_gene: TRBJ1-5; len: 15; CDR3nt: TGTGCCAGCAGTTGGGAGGTATACGGCAATCAGCCCCAGCATTTT; CDR3aa: CASSWEVYGNQPQHF
abundance: -; d_gene: -; v_gene: TRBV28; j_gene: TRBJ2-2; len: 15; CDR3nt: TGTGCCACCCCTAGGGGTATCGCGAACACCGGGGAGCTGTTTTTT; CDR3aa: CATPRGIANTGELFF
abundance: -; d_gene: -; v_gene: TRBV27; j_gene: TRBJ2-7; len: 13; CDR3nt: TGTGCCAGCAGTTCCGCCAGAACCTACGAGCAGTACTTC; CDR3aa: CASSSARTYEQYF
abundance: -; d_gene: -; v_gene: TRBV5-1; j_gene: TRBJ1-1; len: 11; CDR3nt: TGCGCCAGCAGCTTGGGGGCGGAAGCTTTCTTT; CDR3aa: CASSLGAEAFF
abundance: -; d_gene: -; v_gene: TRBV6-1; j_gene: TRBJ1-1; len: 13; CDR3nt: TGTGCCAGCAGTGAGGCTGGGGGCAGGGAAGCTTTCTTT; CDR3aa: CASSEAGGREAFF
abundance: once; d_gene: -; v_gene: TRBV2; j_gene: TRBJ1-5; len: 16; CDR3nt: TGTGCCAGCAGCGCTTCCAGGGAGGAGGGCAATCAGCCCCAGCATTTT; CDR3aa: CASSASREEGNQPQHF
abundance: once; d_gene: TRBD1; v_gene: TRBV30; j_gene: TRBJ2-5; len: 13; CDR3nt: TGTGCCTGGAGTGGGGACAGGGGGGAGACCCAGTACTTC; CDR3aa: CAWSGDRGETQYF
abundance: -; d_gene: -; v_gene: TRBV6-6; j_gene: TRBJ2-5; len: 15; CDR3nt: TGTGCCAGCGAGAGGGTGGGAGAACTAATAGAGACCCAGTACTTC; CDR3aa: CASERVGELIETQYF
abundance: -; d_gene: TRBD1; v_gene: TRBV2; j_gene: TRBJ1-4; len: 17; CDR3nt: TGTGCCAGCAGTGTGATGGACAGGGGCGCAACTAATGAAAAACTGTTTTTT; CDR3aa: CASSVMDRGATNEKLFF
abundance: -; d_gene: -; v_gene: TRBV10-3; j_gene: TRBJ1-2; len: 16; CDR3nt: TGTGCCATCAGTGAGTCTAACTCGGGAGGAGGGGCTGGCTACACCTTC; CDR3aa: CAISESNSGGGAGYTF
abundance: -; d_gene: -; v_gene: TRBV29-1; j_gene: TRBJ2-7; len: 13; CDR3nt: TGCAGCGTTGAAACACGGGAGATACGCGAGCAGTACTTC; CDR3aa: CSVETREIREQYF
abundance: -; d_gene: TRBD1; v_gene: TRBV28; j_gene: TRBJ2-3; len: 16; CDR3nt: TGTGCCAGCGGTACAGGGGGTAACAAGAATACAGATACGCAGTATTTT; CDR3aa: CASGTGGNKNTDTQYF
abundance: once; d_gene: TRBD1; v_gene: TRBV11-1; j_gene: TRBJ2-7; len: 13; CDR3nt: TGTGCCAGCAGCTTAAAACAGGGGTACGAGCAGTACTTC; CDR3aa: CASSLKQGYEQYF
abundance: -; d_gene: TRBD2; v_gene: TRBV2; j_gene: TRBJ2-5; len: 15; CDR3nt: TGTGCCAGCAGTGGCCTTCGGGGGGTACAAGAGACCCAGTACTTC; CDR3aa: CASSGLRGVQETQYF
abundance: -; d_gene: -; v_gene: TRBV11-3; j_gene: TRBJ2-2; len: 14; CDR3nt: TGTGCCAGCAGCCCTCGGACTATCACCGGGGAGCTGTTTTTT; CDR3aa: CASSPRTITGELFF
abundance: -; d_gene: TRBD2; v_gene: TRBV6-5; j_gene: TRBJ2-7; len: 16; CDR3nt: TGTGCCAGCAGTTACCCCCCGGGGGGGGAGTCCTACGAGCAGTACTTC; CDR3aa: CASSYPPGGESYEQYF
abundance: few; d_gene: TRBD2; v_gene: TRBV7-8; j_gene: TRBJ2-7; len: 17; CDR3nt: TGTGCCAGCAGCCACGATAGTGGGACTAGCAGGGCCTACGAGCAGTACTTC; CDR3aa: CASSHDSGTSRAYEQYF
abundance: -; d_gene: -; v_gene: TRBV30; j_gene: TRBJ2-7; len: 14; CDR3nt: TGTGCCTGGAGTCTCCGGGACATTATCTACGAGCAGTACTTC; CDR3aa: CAWSLRDIIYEQYF
abundance: -; d_gene: -; v_gene: TRBV18; j_gene: TRBJ2-3; len: 16; CDR3nt: TGTGCCAGCTCACCAAGGACGGGAGAAACCACAGATACGCAGTATTTT; CDR3aa: CASSPRTGETTDTQYF
abundance: -; d_gene: -; v_gene: TRBV11-2; j_gene: TRBJ1-4; len: 13; CDR3nt: TGTGCCAGCAGCTTAGGAGATGCAGAAAAACTGTTTTTT; CDR3aa: CASSLGDAEKLFF
abundance: -; d_gene: TRBD1; v_gene: TRBV5-1; j_gene: TRBJ2-7; len: 16; CDR3nt: TGCGCCAGCAGGTTAATCCCGGGACAGGGGGAGTACGAGCAGTACTTC; CDR3aa: CASRLIPGQGEYEQYF
abundance: once; d_gene: -; v_gene: TRBV4-2; j_gene: TRBJ2-1; len: 14; CDR3nt: TGTGCCAGCAGCCAAGCCGTTCTAGAGAGCGAGCAGTTCTTC; CDR3aa: CASSQAVLESEQFF
abundance: -; d_gene: TRBD2; v_gene: TRBV11-2; j_gene: TRBJ2-3; len: 15; CDR3nt: TGTGCCAGCAGCCGGGGGGACGGCGGGAGAGATACGCAGTATTTT; CDR3aa: CASSRGDGGRDTQYF
abundance: -; d_gene: -; v_gene: TRBV13; j_gene: TRBJ2-1; len: 12; CDR3nt: TGTGCCAGCAGCTCGCAGAACAATGAGCAGTTCTTC; CDR3aa: CASSSQNNEQFF
abundance: once; d_gene: TRBD1; v_gene: TRBV5-4; j_gene: TRBJ1-1; len: 14; CDR3nt: TGTGCCAGCAGCTCCCCCGGGACAGGGTCTGGAGCTTTCTTT; CDR3aa: CASSSPGTGSGAFF
abundance: -; d_gene: -; v_gene: TRBV6-1; j_gene: TRBJ2-5; len: 12; CDR3nt: TGTGCCAGCAGTGAGGAACGCGGGACCCAGTACTTC; CDR3aa: CASSEERGTQYF
abundance: once; d_gene: -; v_gene: TRBV7-2; j_gene: TRBJ2-5; len: 14; CDR3nt: TGTGCCAGCAGCTTAGGTAGCGGCCCAGAGACCCAGTACTTC; CDR3aa: CASSLGSGPETQYF
abundance: -; d_gene: -; v_gene: TRBV30; j_gene: TRBJ1-1; len: 15; CDR3nt: TGTGCCTGGACAGGTATTGGGACACGAAACACTGAAGCTTTCTTT; CDR3aa: CAWTGIGTRNTEAFF
abundance: -; d_gene: -; v_gene: TRBV27; j_gene: TRBJ2-2; len: 13; CDR3nt: TGTGCCAGCAGTTTATATGTCGCCGGGGAGCTGTTTTTT; CDR3aa: CASSLYVAGELFF
abundance: once; d_gene: TRBD1; v_gene: TRBV5-4; j_gene: TRBJ2-5; len: 15; CDR3nt: TGTGCCAGCAGCCTCAGCAGGGGGCTGGGGGAGACCCAGTACTTC; CDR3aa: CASSLSRGLGETQYF
abundance: -; d_gene: TRBD1; v_gene: TRBV5-6; j_gene: TRBJ2-7; len: 14; CDR3nt: TGTGCCAGCAGCTTGGGGACAGGGACCTACGAGCAGTACTTC; CDR3aa: CASSLGTGTYEQYF
abundance: -; d_gene: -; v_gene: TRBV19; j_gene: TRBJ1-2; len: 12; CDR3nt: TGTGCCAGTAAAACAGCAGGGTATGGCTACACCTTC; CDR3aa: CASKTAGYGYTF
abundance: -; d_gene: -; v_gene: TRBV18; j_gene: TRBJ2-7; len: 15; CDR3nt: TGTGCCAGCTCACCAGGGCAGCAACTCTCCTACGAGCAGTACTTC; CDR3aa: CASSPGQQLSYEQYF
abundance: -; d_gene: -; v_gene: TRBV2; j_gene: TRBJ2-7; len: 14; CDR3nt: TGTGCCACCCAAGGGGACATCACCTCCTACGAGCAGTACTTC; CDR3aa: CATQGDITSYEQYF
abundance: -; d_gene: TRBD1; v_gene: TRBV7-2; j_gene: TRBJ2-3; len: 14; CDR3nt: TGTGCCAGCAGCCGGGACAGCGGCACAGATACGCAGTATTTT; CDR3aa: CASSRDSGTDTQYF
abundance: -; d_gene: -; v_gene: TRBV30; j_gene: TRBJ1-2; len: 13; CDR3nt: TGTGCCTGGACGCGTCAGGGTAACTATGGCTACACCTTC; CDR3aa: CAWTRQGNYGYTF